The sequence of this T cell receptor beta chain was determined in a study of long-term antiretroviral therapy in people with HIV. Trimming at V came to 2 bases and at J to 2 bases, leaving 3 bases not matched to a gene. Per germline, CDR1 GTSNPN and CDR2 SVGIG (reference sequence). The CDR3 spans 15 residues. Sequencing relied on immunoSEQ assay v3.0, run at survey level. This table comes from immunoSEQ multiplex PCR, and its TCRdb copy is limited to in-frame clones, with some not included. The sample shows over 30,000 clones, about 85% of them seen only once. This sample comprised unsorted PBMCs, obtained 1.9 years after starting antiretroviral therapy. The receptor was isolated from a man aged 18 to 29 with HIV. The gene calls are TRBV30 and TRBJ2-5, with 12 bases matching TRBD2. The CDR3, as DNA: TGTGCCTGGAGTTCCGGACTAGCGGGGCAAGAGACCCAGTACTTC. It codes for CAWSSGLAGQETQYF. Full variable domain (rest looked up from reference TRBV30 and TRBJ2-5): SQTIHQWPATLVQPVGSPLSLECTVEGTSNPNLYWYRQAAGRGLQLLFYSVGIGQISSEVPQNLSASRPQDRQFILSSKKLLLSDSGFYLCAWSSGLAGQETQYFGPGTRLLVL.